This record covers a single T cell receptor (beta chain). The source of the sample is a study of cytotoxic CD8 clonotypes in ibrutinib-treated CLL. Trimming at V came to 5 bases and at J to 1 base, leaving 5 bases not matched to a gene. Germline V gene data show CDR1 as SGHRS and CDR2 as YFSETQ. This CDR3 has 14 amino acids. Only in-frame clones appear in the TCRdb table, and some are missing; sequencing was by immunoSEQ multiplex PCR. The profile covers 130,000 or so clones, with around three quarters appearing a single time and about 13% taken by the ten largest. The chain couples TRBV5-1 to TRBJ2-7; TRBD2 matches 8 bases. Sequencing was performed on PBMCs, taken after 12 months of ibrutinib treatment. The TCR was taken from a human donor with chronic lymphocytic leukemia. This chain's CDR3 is CASSPLAESYEQYF. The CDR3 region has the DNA TGCGCCAGCAGTCCACTAGCGGAATCCTACGAGCAGTACTTC.